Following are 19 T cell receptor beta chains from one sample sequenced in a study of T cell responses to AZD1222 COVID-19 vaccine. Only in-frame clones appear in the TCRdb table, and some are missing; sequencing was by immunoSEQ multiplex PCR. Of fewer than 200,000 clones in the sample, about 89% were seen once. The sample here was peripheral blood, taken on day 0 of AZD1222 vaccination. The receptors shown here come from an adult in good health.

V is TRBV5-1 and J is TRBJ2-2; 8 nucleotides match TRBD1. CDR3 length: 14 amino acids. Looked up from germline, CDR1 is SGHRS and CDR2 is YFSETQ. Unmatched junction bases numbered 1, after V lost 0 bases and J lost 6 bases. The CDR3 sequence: CASSLGQGSGELFF. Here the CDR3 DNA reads TGCGCCAGCAGCTTGGGACAGGGGTCCGGGGAGCTGTTTTTT.

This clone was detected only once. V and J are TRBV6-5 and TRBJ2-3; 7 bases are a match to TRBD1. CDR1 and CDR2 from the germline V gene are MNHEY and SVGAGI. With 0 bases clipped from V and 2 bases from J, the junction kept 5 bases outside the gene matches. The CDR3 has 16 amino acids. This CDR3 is CASSYSRDRNTDTQYF. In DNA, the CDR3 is TGTGCCAGCAGTTACTCGAGGGACAGAAACACAGATACGCAGTATTTT.

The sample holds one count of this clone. This chain's CDR3 is CASSMGSFLLSPLHF. The CDR3 coding sequence is TGTGCCAGTAGTATGGGATCCTTTTTACTTTCACCCCTCCACTTT. The chain has TRBV19 and TRBJ1-6; D gene ambiguous. The V and J ends lost 3 bases and 9 bases respectively, with 15 bases between them. Germline loops: CDR1 LNHDA, CDR2 SQIVND (reference sequence). This CDR3 is 15 amino acids long.

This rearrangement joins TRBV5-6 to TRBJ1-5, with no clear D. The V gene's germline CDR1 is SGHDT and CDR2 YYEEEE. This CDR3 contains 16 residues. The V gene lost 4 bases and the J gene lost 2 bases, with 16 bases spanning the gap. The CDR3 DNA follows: TGTGCCAGCAGCGCAGGCACGGGTTCGGGCAATCAGCCCCAGCATTTT. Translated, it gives CASSAGTGSGNQPQHF.

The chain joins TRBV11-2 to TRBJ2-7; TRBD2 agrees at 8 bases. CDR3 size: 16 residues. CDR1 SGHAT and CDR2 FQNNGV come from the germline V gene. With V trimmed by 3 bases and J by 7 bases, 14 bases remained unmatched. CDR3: CASSFTRSGSHGEQYF. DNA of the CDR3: TGTGCCAGCAGCTTCACTCGGAGCGGGAGTCATGGTGAGCAGTACTTC.

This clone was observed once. The CDR3 DNA is TGTGCCGTTACAGGGGGCATCACTGAAGCTTTCTTT. It codes for CAVTGGITEAFF. This chain joins TRBV30 and TRBJ1-1, with 9 bases matching TRBD1. V lost 8 bases to trimming and J lost 4 bases; unmatched junction nucleotides: 5. Germline CDR1 GTSNPN, CDR2 SVGIG (reference sequence). The CDR3 sequence is 12 residues long.

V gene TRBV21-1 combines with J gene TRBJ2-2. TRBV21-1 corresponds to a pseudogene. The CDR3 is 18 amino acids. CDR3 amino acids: CASSSAWETPENTGELFF. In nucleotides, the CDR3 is TGTGCCAGCAGCTCGGCATGGGAAACCCCGGAGAACACCGGGGAGCTGTTTTTT.

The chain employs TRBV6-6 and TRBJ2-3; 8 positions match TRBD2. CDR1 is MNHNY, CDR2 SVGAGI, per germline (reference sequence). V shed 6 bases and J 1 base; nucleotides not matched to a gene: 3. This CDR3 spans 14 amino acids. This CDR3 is CASSTSGRTDTQYF. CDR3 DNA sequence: TGTGCCAGCAGCACTAGCGGACGCACAGATACGCAGTATTTT.

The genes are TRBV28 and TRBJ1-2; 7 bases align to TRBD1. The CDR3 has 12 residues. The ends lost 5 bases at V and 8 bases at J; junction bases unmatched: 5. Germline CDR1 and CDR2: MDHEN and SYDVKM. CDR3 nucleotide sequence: TGTGCCAGCAGTACCCGACAGGGCGGCTACACCTTC. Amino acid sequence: CASSTRQGGYTF.

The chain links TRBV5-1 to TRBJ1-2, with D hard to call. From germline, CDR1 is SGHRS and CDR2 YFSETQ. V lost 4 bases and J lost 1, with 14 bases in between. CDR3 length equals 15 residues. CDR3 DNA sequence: TGCGCCAGCAGCCCCGGGAGAGCGTTTAACTATGGCTACACCTTC. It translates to CASSPGRAFNYGYTF.

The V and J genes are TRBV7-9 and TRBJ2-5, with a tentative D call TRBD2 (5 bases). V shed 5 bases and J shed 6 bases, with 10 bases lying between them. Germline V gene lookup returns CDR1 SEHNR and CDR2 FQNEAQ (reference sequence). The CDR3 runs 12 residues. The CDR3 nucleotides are TGTGCCAGCAGCCTACCCGGGAAGACCCAGTACTTC. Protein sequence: CASSLPGKTQYF.

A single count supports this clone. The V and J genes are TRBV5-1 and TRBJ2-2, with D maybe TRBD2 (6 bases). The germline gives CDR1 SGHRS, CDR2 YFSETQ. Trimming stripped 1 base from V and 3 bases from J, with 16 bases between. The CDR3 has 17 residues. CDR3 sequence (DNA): TGCGCCAGCAGCTTGTCTGCTCGGGAGCGGGACACCGGGGAGCTGTTTTTT. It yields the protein CASSLSARERDTGELFF.

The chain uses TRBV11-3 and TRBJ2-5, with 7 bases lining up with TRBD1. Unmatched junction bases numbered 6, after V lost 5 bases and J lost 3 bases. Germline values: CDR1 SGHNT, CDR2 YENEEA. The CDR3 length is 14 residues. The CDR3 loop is CASSPRDSKETQYF. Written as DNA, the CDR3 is TGTGCCAGCAGCCCACGGGACAGTAAAGAGACCCAGTACTTC.

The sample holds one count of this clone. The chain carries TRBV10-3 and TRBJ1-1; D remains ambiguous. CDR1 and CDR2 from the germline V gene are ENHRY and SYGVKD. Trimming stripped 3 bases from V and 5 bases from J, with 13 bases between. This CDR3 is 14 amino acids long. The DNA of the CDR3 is TGTGCCATCAGTGACCTGGGGAGTCCGACTGAAGCTTTCTTT. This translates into CAISDLGSPTEAFF.

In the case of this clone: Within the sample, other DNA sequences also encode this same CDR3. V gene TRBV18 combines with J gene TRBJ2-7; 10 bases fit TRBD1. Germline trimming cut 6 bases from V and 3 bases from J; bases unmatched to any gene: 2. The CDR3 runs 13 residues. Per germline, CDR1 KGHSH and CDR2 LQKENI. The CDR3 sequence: CASSRDRGYEQYF. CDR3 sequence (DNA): TGTGCCAGCTCCCGGGACAGGGGCTACGAGCAGTACTTC.

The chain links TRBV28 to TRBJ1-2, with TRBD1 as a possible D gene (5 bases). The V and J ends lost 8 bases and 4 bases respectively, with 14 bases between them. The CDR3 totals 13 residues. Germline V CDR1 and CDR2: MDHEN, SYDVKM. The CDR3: CASGTAGGYGYTF. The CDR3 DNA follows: TGTGCCAGCGGAACGGCGGGGGGCTATGGCTACACCTTC.

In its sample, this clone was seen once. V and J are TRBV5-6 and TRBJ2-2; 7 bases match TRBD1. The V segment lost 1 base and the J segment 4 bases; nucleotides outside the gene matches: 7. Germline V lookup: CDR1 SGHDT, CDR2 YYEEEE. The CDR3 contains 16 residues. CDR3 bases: TGTGCCAGCAGCTTGATGAGGGGGCAGGTCACCGGGGAGCTGTTTTTT. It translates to CASSLMRGQVTGELFF. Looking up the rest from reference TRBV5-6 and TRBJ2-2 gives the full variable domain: DAGVTQSPTHLIKTRGQQVTLRCSPKSGHDTVSWYQQALGQGPQFIFQYYEEEERQRGNFPDRFSGHQFPNYSSELNVNALLLGDSALYLCASSLMRGQVTGELFFGEGSRLTVL.

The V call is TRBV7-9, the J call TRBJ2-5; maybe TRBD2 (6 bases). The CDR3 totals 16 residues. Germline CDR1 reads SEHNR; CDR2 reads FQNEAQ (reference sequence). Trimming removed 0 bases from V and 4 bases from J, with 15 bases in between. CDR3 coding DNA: TGTGCCAGCAGCTTAGCCCTAGCGCCCCAGGCAGAGACCCAGTACTTC. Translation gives CASSLALAPQAETQYF.

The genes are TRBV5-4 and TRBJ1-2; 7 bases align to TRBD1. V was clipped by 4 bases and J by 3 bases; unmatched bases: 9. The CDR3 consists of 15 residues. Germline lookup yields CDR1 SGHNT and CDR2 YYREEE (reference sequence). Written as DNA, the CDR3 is TGTGCCAGCAGCCCAGACAGGGCAGCTGACTATGGCTACACCTTC. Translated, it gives CASSPDRAADYGYTF.